What follows are 15 T cell receptor beta chains derived from one specimen sequenced in a study of T cells expressing NK-cell markers. Following a re-call of the 5' RACE reads, TCRdb has one entry per CDR3 protein and lacks DNA. The sample has 150,000 to 180,000 distinct CDR3 sequences, and its top ten clones hold approximately 35%. Sequences were obtained from blood T cells: a sorted CD56 or NKG2C T cell subset, CD4+ or CD8+ T cells, or bulk PBMC T cells (not recorded which). Receptors originate from a woman aged 45-60 years in good health.

The chain links TRBV24-1 to TRBJ2-2. The germline CDR1 and CDR2 sequences are KGHDR and SFDVKD. CDR3 size: 14 residues. The CDR3 protein is CATKSETNTGELFF.

The rearrangement uses TRBV13 and TRBJ1-1; TCRdb reports TRBD1, a call that lacks DNA to check it against. Germline lookup yields CDR1 PRHDT and CDR2 FYEKMQ (reference sequence). The CDR3 loop spans 12 amino acids. CDR3 in amino acids: CASSAQGSEAFF.

The V call is TRBV7-8, the J call TRBJ2-2; no DNA is available, so the TRBD1 call from TCRdb remains unchecked. The CDR3 is 13 residues long. Germline CDR1 SGHVS, CDR2 FQNEAQ. The CDR3 sequence: CAIPTGNTGELFF.

This chain joins TRBV11-2 and TRBJ2-5; absent DNA, TCRdb's TRBD1 call cannot be checked. There are 17 residues in the CDR3. Germline V gives CDR1 SGHAT, CDR2 FQNNGV. CDR3 residues: CASSLDISGTGKETQYF. The full variable domain, in which reference TRBV11-2 and TRBJ2-5 provide the parts outside the CDR3, is EAGVAQSPRYKIIEKRQSVAFWCNPISGHATLYWYQQILGQGPKLLIQFQNNGVVDDSQLPKDRFSAERLKGVDSTLKIQPAKLEDSAVYLCASSLDISGTGKETQYFGPGTRLLVL.

This sequence joins TRBV7-3 and TRBJ2-3; TCRdb returns TRBD1, unconfirmable since there is no DNA. The CDR3 is 15 amino acids. Germline V gives CDR1 SGHTA, CDR2 FQGTGA. The CDR3 protein is CASSLDPGGSDTQYF.

The chain employs TRBV20-1 and TRBJ2-1; TCRdb outputs TRBD2, but without DNA this stays unchecked. The V gene's germline CDR1 is DFQATT and CDR2 SNEGSKA (reference sequence). This CDR3 spans 13 amino acids. The chain's CDR3 is CSGVPTSGNEQFF.

The chain joins TRBV5-1 to TRBJ2-7; TCRdb gives TRBD1 as the D gene, but with no DNA this cannot be confirmed. The length of the CDR3 is 14 residues. Per germline, CDR1 SGHRS and CDR2 YFSETQ. CDR3 region: CASSLGQGRNEQYF.

The rearrangement links TRBV4-2 to TRBJ2-2; TCRdb outputs TRBD1, but without DNA this stays unchecked. The CDR3 contains 18 residues. CDR1 is LGHNA, CDR2 YNFKEQ, per germline. CDR3 amino acids: CASSLSFGGGSYTGELFF.

The chain is built from TRBV6-6 and TRBJ1-1; the TCRdb D gene call, TRBD1, has no DNA to confirm it. CDR1 is MNHNY and CDR2 is SVGAGI in the germline V gene (reference sequence). This CDR3 spans 15 amino acids. The CDR3 here is CASLVEGGGNTEAFF.

This chain joins TRBV7-9 and TRBJ2-1; TCRdb reports TRBD2, a call that lacks DNA to check it against. Germline CDR1 is SEHNR and CDR2 is FQNEAQ (reference sequence). There are 13 residues in the CDR3. The CDR3 protein is CASTLVRHNEQFF.

The rearrangement links TRBV12-3 or TRBV12-4 to TRBJ2-3; there is no DNA to check the TCRdb D call of TRBD2. This CDR3 spans 15 amino acids. The CDR3: CASGDGTLGPDTQYF.

The CDR3 region is CSVEDLIAGGLGETQYF. This rearrangement joins TRBV29-1 to TRBJ2-5; TCRdb indicates TRBD2, and absent DNA this call remains unverified. The germline V gene encodes CDR1 SQVTM and CDR2 ANQGSEA. This CDR3 comprises 17 residues.

J is TRBJ1-1 and V is TRBV2; the D call of TRBD1 rests on TCRdb alone, since no DNA is present to check it. CDR3 length equals 11 residues. The germline CDR1 and CDR2 sequences are SNHLY and FYNNEI. Here the CDR3 reads CASRENRGAFF.

This sequence joins TRBV11-3 and TRBJ2-5. Germline-derived CDR1 and CDR2 are SGHNT and YENEEA. The CDR3 consists of 13 residues. CDR3 residues: CASSLVRQETQYF.

The chain couples TRBV19 to TRBJ1-1. The length of the CDR3 is 12 residues. CDR1 and CDR2 from the germline V gene are LNHDA and SQIVND (reference sequence). CDR3 protein: CASIRERDEAFF. Combining the CDR3 with reference TRBV19 and TRBJ1-1 gives the whole variable domain DGGITQSPKYLFRKEGQNVTLSCEQNLNHDAMYWYRQDPGQGLRLIYYSQIVNDFQKGDIAEGYSVSREKKESFPLTVTSAQKNPTAFYLCASIRERDEAFFGQGTRLTVV.